The text below deals with one T cell receptor (beta chain). Diagnostic decisions used clinical symptoms, serum thyroxine and TRAb, thyroid ultrasound and orbital computed tomography. The record originates from a study of T cells in Graves' hyperthyroidism and ophthalmopathy. This CDR3 has 15 amino acids. CDR1 is SQVTM and CDR2 is ANQGSEA in the germline V gene. V dropped 4 bases and J dropped 3; count of bases not matched to a gene: 7. Amplified TCR beta CDR3 regions derived from RNA transcripts. During a first-round RT-PCR of the TCR CDR3, the HTBI primer set was used. From the multiplex PCR reads, TCRdb called clonotypes with MiXCR, one entry per CDR3 protein. In the table there are 300,000 or so distinct CDR3 sequences, roughly a fifth of which are singletons.

The specimen was blood. This chain uses TRBV29-1 with TRBJ2-2; 8 bases map to TRBD1. This sequence was found in a woman aged 45-65 years with Graves' hyperthyroidism. Here the CDR3 DNA reads TGCAGCGTTGTTCTCAGGGGGCAATACACCGGGGAGCTGTTTTTT. Translated, it gives CSVVLRGQYTGELFF.